Below, 5 T cell receptor beta chains from the same sample are listed, as sequenced in a study of CD8 T cells in Susac syndrome. A quantity of about 0.5 to 1 ug RNA underwent reverse transcription using random hexamers. A single record per CDR3 protein comes from TCRdb applying MiXCR to the immunoSEQ multiplex PCR reads. The data hold approximately 68,000 distinct CDR3 sequences, with less than 95% observed a single time. The specimen was CD8+ T cells from PBMCs. The receptors derive from a human donor with multiple sclerosis.

The chain links TRBV30 to TRBJ1-5, with no clear D. CDR3 length equals 14 residues. Trimming left V 0 bases short and J 2 bases short, with 8 bases between. Germline V gene sequence: CDR1 GTSNPN, CDR2 SVGIG (reference sequence). The CDR3 bases are TGTGCCTGGAGTGTGTGGAGCGGCAATCAGCCCCAGCATTTT. It yields the protein CAWSVWSGNQPQHF.

The rearrangement joins TRBV6-5 to TRBJ2-7; D perhaps matches TRBD2 (5 bases). CDR3 size: 11 residues. The germline V and J ends were trimmed by 4 bases and 5 bases, with 6 bases remaining between them. Germline CDR1 reads MNHEY; CDR2 reads SVGAGI. This CDR3 reads CASSWRNEQYF. The CDR3 DNA is TGTGCCAGCAGTTGGAGGAACGAGCAGTACTTC.

The J gene is TRBJ1-5, the V gene TRBV19, with a possible D match to TRBD1 (6 bases). Trimming left V 6 bases short and J 0 bases short, with 18 bases between. The CDR3 is made up of 17 amino acids. CDR1 is LNHDA, CDR2 SQIVND, per germline (reference sequence). CDR3 nucleotides: TGTGCCAGTAGCACCAAACAGGGCGAATATAGCAATCAGCCCCAGCATTTT. Amino acid sequence: CASSTKQGEYSNQPQHF.

This chain joins TRBV30 and TRBJ1-2, with 7 positions matching TRBD1. The J segment lost 4 bases and the V segment lost 4 bases, leaving 6 bases of the junction unmatched. CDR3 size: 13 residues. Germline CDR1 reads GTSNPN; CDR2 reads SVGIG (reference sequence). The CDR3 DNA sequence: TGTGCCTGGACTTGGCAGGGGGGCTATGGCTACACCTTC. This encodes CAWTWQGGYGYTF.

The chain links TRBV5-1 to TRBJ2-1, with D perhaps matching TRBD2 (5 bases). The CDR3 covers 11 residues. Germline loops: CDR1 SGHRS, CDR2 YFSETQ. With 4 bases removed from V and 12 bases from J, the gap between germline ends came to 11 bases. CDR3 coding DNA: TGCGCCAGCAGCAAACAGAGCGGGCAGTTCTTC. It encodes CASSKQSGQFF.